This TCR beta chain was identified during a study of blood T cell repertoires in COVID-19. In the study overall: PBMCs, B-cell-depleted T cells, or T cells were the source of the cDNA or gDNA that made up the material.

Sequenced by immunoSEQ multiplex PCR; TCRdb stores in-frame clones only, minus some. The sample has 130,000 or so clones; 79% are singletons. The receptor comes from a woman in her seventies with COVID-19, enrolled during active disease. The sequenced sample was peripheral blood.

CDR3 DNA: TGCAGTGCTAGTTTAGCGACCCAGTACTTC. Translating it yields CSASLATQYF. J is TRBJ2-5 and V is TRBV20-1, with unresolved D. The CDR3 is made up of 10 amino acids. Germline V gene lookup returns CDR1 DFQATT and CDR2 SNEGSKA (reference sequence). V lost 3 bases to trimming and J lost 7 bases, with 6 bases between them.